This TCR beta chain stems from a study of Graves' ophthalmopathy and Graves' hyperthyroidism. CDR3 length: 15 amino acids. The ends lost 6 bases at V and 2 bases at J; junction bases unmatched: 2. Germline CDR1 and CDR2: MDHEN and SYDVKM. Study-wide findings and caveats: Discrimination between ophthalmopathy and stable hyperthyroidism by a 13-signature model showed about 88% sensitivity and roughly 81% specificity. With a specificity of roughly 72% and a sensitivity of around 71%, the model predicted ophthalmopathy progression.

The study amplified TCR beta CDR3 regions using RNA transcripts. Investigators did first-round RT-PCR with HTBI primers, then second-round multiplex PCR. TCRdb re-analysed the multiplex PCR reads in MiXCR, keeping a single row per CDR3 protein. The repertoire includes over 200,000 distinct CDR3 sequences, 29% of them detected once, and about 9.3% sits in the top ten. As to this clonotype: Antigen unknown.

Thyroid ultrasound, orbital computed tomography, TRAb, serum thyroxine and clinical symptoms formed the basis of diagnosis. The sequence derives from a middle-aged man with Graves' ophthalmopathy. Source material: peripheral blood. V gene TRBV28 combines with J gene TRBJ2-7; 15 bases map to TRBD2. In DNA, the CDR3 is TGTGCCAGCAGAGGGACTAGCGGGAGGACCTACGAGCAGTACTTC. This encodes CASRGTSGRTYEQYF.